This TCR beta chain comes out of a study of CD8 T cells in ankylosing spondylitis. Overall study results and limits: Relatively rare in peripheral blood, disease-linked clones were also CD8+. There was a TCR beta motif, made of several highly homologous variants, that appeared characteristic of ankylosing spondylitis blood.

Molecular-barcoded quantitative 5'-RACE produced these TCR beta libraries. TCRdb analysed the 5' RACE reads with MiXCR anew, one entry per CDR3 protein. The sample contains some 220,000 distinct CDR3 sequences, around 6.6% of which appear only once. Many counts were recorded for this clonotype. Its target is unknown. The receptor's source is a male donor with ankylosing spondylitis. The sequencing input was blood, either unsorted or a sorted T cell fraction (not recorded which).

CDR3 sequence: CASSQGTSGNYEQYF. Written as DNA, the CDR3 is TGCGCCAGCAGCCAAGGGACTAGCGGGAACTACGAGCAGTACTTC. The rearrangement uses TRBV4-3 and TRBJ2-7; 12 positions match TRBD2. There are 15 residues in the CDR3. Germline loops: CDR1 LGHNA, CDR2 YSLEER. V dropped 1 base and J dropped 3; count of bases not matched to a gene: 1.